This TCR beta chain originates from a study of control samples from healthy donors and cancer patients. Clones were read by immunoSEQ multiplex PCR, and TCRdb kept only the in-frame ones, dropping some. The repertoire holds 95,000 to 150,000 clones, roughly 90% seen once, with 40% in the top ten. V lost 7 bases and J lost 5, with 9 bases in between. The CDR3 has 11 residues. In germline, CDR1 is SNHLY, CDR2 FYNNEI. This clonotype was obtained from a middle-aged man in good health. Sequencing was done on a sample of blood. The J gene is TRBJ2-7, the V gene TRBV2, with D unresolved. CDR3 amino acids: CASTTPDEQYF. The CDR3 region has the DNA TGTGCCAGCACCACCCCTGACGAGCAGTACTTC.